This T cell receptor beta chain was identified in a study of cytomegalovirus exposure and HLA in healthy donors. 60 Vbeta and 13 Jbeta primers were used in PCR. Clones were sequenced by immunoSEQ multiplex PCR, and TCRdb holds only the in-frame ones, with some missing. The sample has 140,000 to 150,000 clones; approximately 78% are singletons. On this clone itself: Antigen: not known.

Germline values: CDR1 LGHNT, CDR2 FRNRAP. V was pared by 3 bases and J by 6 bases, with 7 bases between. This CDR3 contains 12 residues. Study-wide results and limits: Likely technical artifact: a cluster of highly shared sequence variants. Across HLA loci, a later analysis found differing TCR association rates, with DRB1 most and HLA-C fewest.

The V and J genes are TRBV12-5 and TRBJ2-3, with D tentatively TRBD2 (5 bases). The source of this sequence is a woman between 18 and 30 years old in good health and CMV-seropositive. Sequencing used PBMCs. The CDR3 nucleotides read TGTGCTAGTGGTTTTCGGGGTGATACGCAGTATTTT. Translated: CASGFRGDTQYF.